This TCR beta chain was recovered during a study of T cell clonotyping in hematopoietic cell transplantation. The wider study: Pretransplant recipient samples were taken after cytoreduction. Study findings and constraints: Few recipient clonotypes overlapped donors; over 97% were de novo at given depth. After transplant, recipient diversity fell while pathologically expanded clonotypes grew through day 180.

Details on this clone: Its cognate antigen is unknown.

Sequencing used immunoSEQ multiplex PCR; TCRdb keeps in-frame clones, though not all of them. The repertoire holds about 7,400 clones, with 88% as singletons. With V trimmed by 4 bases and J by 0 bases, 5 bases remained unmatched. Germline-derived CDR1 and CDR2 are MNHNY and SVGAGI (reference sequence). The CDR3 is 15 residues long. As to time point: recipient sample about 28 days before transplant, after cytoreduction. Samples: about 28 days before transplant, then days 30, 100 and 180 after. V gene TRBV6-6 combines with J gene TRBJ1-2, with 7 bases aligning to TRBD1. The sequencing here drew on peripheral blood mononuclear cells, taken before stem cell transplant. This clonotype was sampled from a man aged 55 to 70 with acute myeloid leukemia. Some clones in this sample may be carry-over from other donors' samples. This chain's CDR3 is CASSFTTGTNYGYTF. The CDR3 bases are TGTGCCAGCAGTTTCACGACAGGGACTAACTATGGCTACACCTTC.